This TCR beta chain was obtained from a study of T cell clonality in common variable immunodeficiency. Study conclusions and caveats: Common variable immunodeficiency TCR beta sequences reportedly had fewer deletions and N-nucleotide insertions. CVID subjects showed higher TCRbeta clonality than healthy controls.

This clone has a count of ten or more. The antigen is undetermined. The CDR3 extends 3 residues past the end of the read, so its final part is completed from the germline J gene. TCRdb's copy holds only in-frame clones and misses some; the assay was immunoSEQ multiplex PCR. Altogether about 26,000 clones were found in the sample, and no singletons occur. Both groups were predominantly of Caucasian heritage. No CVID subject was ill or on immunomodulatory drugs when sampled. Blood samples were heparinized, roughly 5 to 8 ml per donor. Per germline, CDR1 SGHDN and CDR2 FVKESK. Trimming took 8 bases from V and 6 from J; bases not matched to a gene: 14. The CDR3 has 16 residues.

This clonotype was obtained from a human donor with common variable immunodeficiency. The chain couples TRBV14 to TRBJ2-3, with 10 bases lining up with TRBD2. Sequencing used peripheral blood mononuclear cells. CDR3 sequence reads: CASRQSGGARRDTQYF. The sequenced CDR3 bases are TGTGCCAGCCGACAAAGCGGGGGGGCCCGGAGGGATACG. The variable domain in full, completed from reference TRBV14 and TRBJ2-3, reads EAGVTQFPSHSVIEKGQTVTLRCDPISGHDNLYWYRRVMGKEIKFLLHFVKESKQDESGMPNNRFLAERTGGTYSTLKVQPAELEDSGVYFCASRQSGGARRDTQYFGPGTRLTVL.